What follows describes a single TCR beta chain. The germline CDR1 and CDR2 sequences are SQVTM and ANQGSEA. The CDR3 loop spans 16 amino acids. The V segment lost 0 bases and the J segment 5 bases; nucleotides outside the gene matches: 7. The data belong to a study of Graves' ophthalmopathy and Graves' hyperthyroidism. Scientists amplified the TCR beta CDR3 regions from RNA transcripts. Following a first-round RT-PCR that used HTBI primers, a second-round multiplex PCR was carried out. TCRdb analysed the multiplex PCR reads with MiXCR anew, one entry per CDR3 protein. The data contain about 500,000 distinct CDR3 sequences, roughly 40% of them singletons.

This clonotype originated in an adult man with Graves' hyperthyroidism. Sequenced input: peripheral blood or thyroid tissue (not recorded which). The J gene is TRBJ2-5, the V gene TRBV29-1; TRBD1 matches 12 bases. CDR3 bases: TGCAGCGTTGAAGATCCGGGACAGGGGGCTTGGGAGACCCAGTACTTC. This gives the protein CSVEDPGQGAWETQYF.